This TCR beta chain was documented in a study of blood T cell repertoires in COVID-19. About the research overall: The United States, Italy and Spain were the sources of the acute and convalescent COVID-19 samples. PBMCs, B-cell-depleted T cells, or T cells were the source of the cDNA or gDNA that made up the material.

In the authors' workflow: How many nucleated cells were present was estimated from reference gene primer amplification. Some clones are missing from TCRdb's copy, which holds only in-frame ones; the method was immunoSEQ multiplex PCR. That table gives V, J and clone size, and the DNA gave D and trimming. The table includes just over 250,000 clones, 88% detected once. This CDR3 spans 16 amino acids. V was clipped by 3 bases and J by 7 bases; unmatched bases: 11. Germline V gene lookup returns CDR1 SGDLS and CDR2 YYNGEE. The chain joins TRBV9 to TRBJ2-1, with TRBD1 identical over 9 bases. The sequenced sample was peripheral blood. The source of this sequence is a man aged 60 to 69 who had recovered from COVID-19. The CDR3 DNA sequence: TGTGCCAGCAGCGGGACGACCGGGACAGGGTTAAATGAGCAGTTCTTC. Amino acid sequence: CASSGTTGTGLNEQFF.